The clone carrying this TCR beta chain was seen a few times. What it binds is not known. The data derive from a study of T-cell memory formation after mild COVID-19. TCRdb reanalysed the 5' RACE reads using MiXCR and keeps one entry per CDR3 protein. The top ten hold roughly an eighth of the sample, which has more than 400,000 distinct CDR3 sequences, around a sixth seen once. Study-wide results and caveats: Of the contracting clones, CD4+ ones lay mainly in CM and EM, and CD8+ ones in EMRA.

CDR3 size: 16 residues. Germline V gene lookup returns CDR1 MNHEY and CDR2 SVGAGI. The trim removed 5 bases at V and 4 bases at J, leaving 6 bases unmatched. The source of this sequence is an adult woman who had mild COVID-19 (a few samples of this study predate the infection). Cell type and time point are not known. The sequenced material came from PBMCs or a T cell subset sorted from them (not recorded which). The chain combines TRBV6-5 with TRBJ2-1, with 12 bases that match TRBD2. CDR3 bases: TGTGCCAGCAGTGACCGACTAGCGGGAGCGTACAATGAGCAGTTCTTC. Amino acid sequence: CASSDRLAGAYNEQFF.